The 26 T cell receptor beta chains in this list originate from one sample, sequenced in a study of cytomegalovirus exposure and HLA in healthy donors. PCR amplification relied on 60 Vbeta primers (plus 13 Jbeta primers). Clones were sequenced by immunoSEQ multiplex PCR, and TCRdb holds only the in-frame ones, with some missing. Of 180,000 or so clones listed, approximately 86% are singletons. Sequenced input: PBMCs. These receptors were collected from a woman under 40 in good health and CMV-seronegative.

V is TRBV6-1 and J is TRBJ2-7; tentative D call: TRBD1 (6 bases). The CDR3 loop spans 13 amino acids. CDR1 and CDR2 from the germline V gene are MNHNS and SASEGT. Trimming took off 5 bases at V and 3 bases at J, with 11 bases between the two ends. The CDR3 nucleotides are TGTGCCAGCAGTTCGGGACACAACTACGAGCAGTACTTC. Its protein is CASSSGHNYEQYF.

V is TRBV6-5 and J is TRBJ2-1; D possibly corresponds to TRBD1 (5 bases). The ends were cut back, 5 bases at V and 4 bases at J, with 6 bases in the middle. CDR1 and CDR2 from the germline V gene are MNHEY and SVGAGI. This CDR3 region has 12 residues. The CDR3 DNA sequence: TGTGCCAGCAGTGACAGATACAATGAGCAGTTCTTC. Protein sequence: CASSDRYNEQFF.

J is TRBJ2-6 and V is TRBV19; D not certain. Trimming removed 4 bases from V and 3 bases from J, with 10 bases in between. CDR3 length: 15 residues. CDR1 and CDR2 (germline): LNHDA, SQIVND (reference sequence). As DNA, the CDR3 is TGTGCCAGTAGTAGATACTACCGTGGGGCCAACGTCCTGACTTTC. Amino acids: CASSRYYRGANVLTF.

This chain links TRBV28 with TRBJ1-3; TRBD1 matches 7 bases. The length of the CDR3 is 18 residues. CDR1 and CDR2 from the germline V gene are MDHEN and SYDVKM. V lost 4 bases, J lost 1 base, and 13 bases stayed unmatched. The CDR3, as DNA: TGTGCCAGCAGTTCCGCATCTTCGACAGGGCTATCTGGAAACACCATATATTTT. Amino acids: CASSSASSTGLSGNTIYF.

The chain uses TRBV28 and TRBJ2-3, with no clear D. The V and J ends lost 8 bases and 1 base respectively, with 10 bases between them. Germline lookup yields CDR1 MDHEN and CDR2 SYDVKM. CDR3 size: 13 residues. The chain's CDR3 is CASQFSGTDTQYF. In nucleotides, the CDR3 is TGTGCCAGCCAATTTAGTGGCACAGATACGCAGTATTTT. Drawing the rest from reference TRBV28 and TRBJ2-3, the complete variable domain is DVKVTQSSRYLVKRTGEKVFLECVQDMDHENMFWYRQDPGLGLRLIYFSYDVKMKEKGDIPEGYSVSREKKERFSLILESASTNQTSMYLCASQFSGTDTQYFGPGTRLTVL.

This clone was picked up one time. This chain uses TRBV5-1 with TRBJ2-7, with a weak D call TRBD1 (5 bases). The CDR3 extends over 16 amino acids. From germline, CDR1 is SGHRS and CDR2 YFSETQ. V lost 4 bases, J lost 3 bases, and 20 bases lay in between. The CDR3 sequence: CASSVQGSPISYEQYF. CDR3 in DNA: TGCGCCAGCAGCGTCCAGGGATCACCTATTAGCTACGAGCAGTACTTC.

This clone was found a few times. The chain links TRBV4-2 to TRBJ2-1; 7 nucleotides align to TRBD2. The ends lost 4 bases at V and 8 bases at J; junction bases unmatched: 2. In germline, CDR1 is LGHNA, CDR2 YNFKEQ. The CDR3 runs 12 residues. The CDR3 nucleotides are TGTGCCAGCAGCCGGGGGGGGGATGAGCAGTTCTTC. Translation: CASSRGGDEQFF.

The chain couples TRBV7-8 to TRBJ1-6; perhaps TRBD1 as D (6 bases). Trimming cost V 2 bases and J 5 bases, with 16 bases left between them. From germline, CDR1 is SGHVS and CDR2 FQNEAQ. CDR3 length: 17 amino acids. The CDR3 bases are TGTGCCAGCAGCTTAAGGGGCGGGGGCATCAATAATTCACCCCTCCACTTT. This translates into CASSLRGGGINNSPLHF. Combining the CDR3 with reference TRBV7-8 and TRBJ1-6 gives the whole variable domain GAGVSQSPRYKVAKRGQDVALRCDPISGHVSLFWYQQALGQGPEFLTYFQNEAQLDKSGLPSDRFFAERPEGSVSTLKIQRTQQEDSAVYLCASSLRGGGINNSPLHFGNGTRLTVT.

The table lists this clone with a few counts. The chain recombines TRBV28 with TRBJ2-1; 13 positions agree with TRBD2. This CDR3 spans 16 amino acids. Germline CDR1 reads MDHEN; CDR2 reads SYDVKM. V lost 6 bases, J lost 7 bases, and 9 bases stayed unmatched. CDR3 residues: CASSPILAGGPNEQFF. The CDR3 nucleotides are TGTGCCAGCAGCCCCATACTAGCGGGAGGGCCAAATGAGCAGTTCTTC.

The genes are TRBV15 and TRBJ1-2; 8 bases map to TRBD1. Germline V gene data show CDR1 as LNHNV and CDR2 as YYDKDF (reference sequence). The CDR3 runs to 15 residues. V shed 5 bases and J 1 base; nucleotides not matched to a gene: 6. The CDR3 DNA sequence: TGTGCCACCAGCGGTGGACAGGGTGTTAACTATGGCTACACCTTC. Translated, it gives CATSGGQGVNYGYTF. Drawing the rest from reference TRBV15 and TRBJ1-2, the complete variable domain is DAMVIQNPRYQVTQFGKPVTLSCSQTLNHNVMYWYQQKSSQAPKLLFHYYDKDFNNEADTPDNFQSRRPNTSFCFLDIRSPGLGDTAMYLCATSGGQGVNYGYTFGSGTRLTVV.

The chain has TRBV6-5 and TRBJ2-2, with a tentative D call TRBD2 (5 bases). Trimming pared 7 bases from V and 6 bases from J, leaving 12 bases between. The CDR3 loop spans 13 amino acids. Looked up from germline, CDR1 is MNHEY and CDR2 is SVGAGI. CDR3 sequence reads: CASTQSGSGELFF. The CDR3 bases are TGTGCCAGCACCCAGTCGGGGTCCGGGGAGCTGTTTTTT.

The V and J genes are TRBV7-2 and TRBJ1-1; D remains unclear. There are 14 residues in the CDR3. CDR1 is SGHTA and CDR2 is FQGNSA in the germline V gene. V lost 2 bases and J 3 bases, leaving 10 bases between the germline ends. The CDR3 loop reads CASSLTGSDTEAFF. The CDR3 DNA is TGTGCCAGCAGCTTAACGGGGAGCGACACTGAAGCTTTCTTT.

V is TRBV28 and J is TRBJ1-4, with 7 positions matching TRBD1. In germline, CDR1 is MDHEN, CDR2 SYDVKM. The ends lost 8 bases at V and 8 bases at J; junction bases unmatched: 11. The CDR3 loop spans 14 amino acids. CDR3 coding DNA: TGTGCCAGCGGGACGTGGGACAGAGGGGAAAAACTGTTTTTT. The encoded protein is CASGTWDRGEKLFF.

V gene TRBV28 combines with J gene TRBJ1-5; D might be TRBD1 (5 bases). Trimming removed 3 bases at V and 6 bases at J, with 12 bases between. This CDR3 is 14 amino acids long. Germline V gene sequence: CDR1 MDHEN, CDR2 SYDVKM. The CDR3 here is CASSFGGKAQPQHF. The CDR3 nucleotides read TGTGCCAGCAGTTTCGGGGGGAAGGCTCAGCCCCAGCATTTT.

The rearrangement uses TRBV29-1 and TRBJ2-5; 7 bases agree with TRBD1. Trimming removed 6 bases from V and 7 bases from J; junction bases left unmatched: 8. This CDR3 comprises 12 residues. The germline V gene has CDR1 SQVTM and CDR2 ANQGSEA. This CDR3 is CSVDRALGTQYF. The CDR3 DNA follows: TGCAGCGTCGACAGGGCCCTAGGGACCCAGTACTTC. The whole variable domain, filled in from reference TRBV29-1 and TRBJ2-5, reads SAVISQKPSRDICQRGTSLTIQCQVDSQVTMMFWYRQQPGQSLTLIATANQGSEATYESGFVIDKFPISRPNLTFSTLTVSNMSPEDSSIYLCSVDRALGTQYFGPGTRLLVL.

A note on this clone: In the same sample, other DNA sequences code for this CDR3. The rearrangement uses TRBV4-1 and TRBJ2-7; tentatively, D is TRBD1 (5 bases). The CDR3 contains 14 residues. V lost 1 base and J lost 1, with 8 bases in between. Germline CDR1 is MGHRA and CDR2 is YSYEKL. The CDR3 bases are TGCGCCAGCAGCCAAGGCCAGGGTTCCTACGAGCAGTACTTC. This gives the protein CASSQGQGSYEQYF.

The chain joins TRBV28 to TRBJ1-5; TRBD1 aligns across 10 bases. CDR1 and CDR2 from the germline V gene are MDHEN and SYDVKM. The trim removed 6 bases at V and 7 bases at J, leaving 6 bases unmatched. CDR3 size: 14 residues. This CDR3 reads CASRSPGQGQPQHF. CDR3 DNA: TGTGCCAGCAGGTCTCCGGGACAGGGGCAGCCCCAGCATTTT.

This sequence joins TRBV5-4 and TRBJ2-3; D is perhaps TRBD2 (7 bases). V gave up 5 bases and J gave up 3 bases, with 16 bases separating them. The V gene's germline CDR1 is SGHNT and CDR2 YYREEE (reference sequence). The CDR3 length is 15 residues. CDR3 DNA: TGTGCCAGCAGTTTCCGTAGGGGGGGGACAGATACGCAGTATTTT. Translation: CASSFRRGGTDTQYF.

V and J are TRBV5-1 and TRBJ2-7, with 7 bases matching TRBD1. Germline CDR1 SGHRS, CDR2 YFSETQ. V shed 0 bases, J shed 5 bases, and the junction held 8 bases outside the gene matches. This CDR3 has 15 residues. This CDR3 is CASSLGMGTVHEQYF. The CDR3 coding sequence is TGCGCCAGCAGCTTGGGAATGGGGACAGTCCACGAGCAGTACTTC.

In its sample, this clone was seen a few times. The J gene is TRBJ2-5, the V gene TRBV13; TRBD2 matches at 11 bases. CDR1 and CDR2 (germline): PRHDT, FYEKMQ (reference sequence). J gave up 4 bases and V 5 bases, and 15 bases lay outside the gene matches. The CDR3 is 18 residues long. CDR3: CASSPSGLAGGGRETQYF. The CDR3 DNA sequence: TGTGCCAGCAGCCCCTCGGGGCTAGCGGGAGGAGGAAGAGAGACCCAGTACTTC.

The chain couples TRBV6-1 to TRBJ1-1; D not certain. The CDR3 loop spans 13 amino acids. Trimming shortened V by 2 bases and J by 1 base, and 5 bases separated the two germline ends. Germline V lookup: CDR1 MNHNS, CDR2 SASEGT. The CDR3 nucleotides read TGTGCCAGCAGTGAATTACAGAACACTGAAGCTTTCTTT. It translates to CASSELQNTEAFF.

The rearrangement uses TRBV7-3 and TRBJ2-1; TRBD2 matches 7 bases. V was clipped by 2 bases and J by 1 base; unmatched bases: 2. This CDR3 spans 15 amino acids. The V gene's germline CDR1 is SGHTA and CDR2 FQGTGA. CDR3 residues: CASSLSLASYNEQFF. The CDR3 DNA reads TGTGCCAGCAGCTTATCACTAGCGTCCTACAATGAGCAGTTCTTC.

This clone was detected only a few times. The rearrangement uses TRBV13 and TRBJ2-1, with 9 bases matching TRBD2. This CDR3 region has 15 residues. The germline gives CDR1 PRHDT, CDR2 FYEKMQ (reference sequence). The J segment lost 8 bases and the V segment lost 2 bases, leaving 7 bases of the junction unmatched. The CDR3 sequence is CASSLRLAGSDEQFF. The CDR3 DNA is TGTGCCAGCAGCTTAAGGCTAGCGGGGTCGGATGAGCAGTTCTTC.

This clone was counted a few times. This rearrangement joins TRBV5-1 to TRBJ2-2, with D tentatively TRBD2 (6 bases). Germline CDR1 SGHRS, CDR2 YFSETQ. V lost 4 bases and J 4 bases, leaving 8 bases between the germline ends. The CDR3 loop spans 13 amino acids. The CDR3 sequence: CASSPGLTGELFF. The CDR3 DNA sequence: TGCGCCAGCAGCCCGGGACTCACCGGGGAGCTGTTTTTT.

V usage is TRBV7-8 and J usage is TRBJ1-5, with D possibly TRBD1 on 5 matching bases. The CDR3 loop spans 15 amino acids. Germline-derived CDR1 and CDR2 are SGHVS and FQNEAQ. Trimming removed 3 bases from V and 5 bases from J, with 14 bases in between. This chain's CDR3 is CASSLGPGAHQPQHF. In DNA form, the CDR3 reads TGTGCCAGCAGCTTGGGTCCTGGGGCCCATCAGCCCCAGCATTTT.

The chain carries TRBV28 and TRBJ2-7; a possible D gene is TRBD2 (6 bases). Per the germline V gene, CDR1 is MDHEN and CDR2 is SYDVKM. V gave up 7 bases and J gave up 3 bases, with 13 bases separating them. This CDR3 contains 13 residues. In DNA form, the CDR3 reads TGTGCCAGCACCACCCCTAGCGACTACGAGCAGTACTTC. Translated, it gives CASTTPSDYEQYF.